This TCR beta chain appears in the sequencing data of a study of blood T cell repertoires in COVID-19. Study in general: Samples came from the United States, Italy and Spain, spanning acute and convalescent COVID-19.

Per the study methods: From reference gene primer amplification, estimates of nucleated cell counts were derived. The data were produced by immunoSEQ multiplex PCR, yet TCRdb's version contains in-frame clones alone and is incomplete. Clone size and the V and J calls come from that table; the DNA yielded D and trimming. Counted here are about 130,000 clones, about four fifths occurring once; the ten biggest clones make up 30% to 45%. This sequence was found in a middle-aged man with active or convalescent COVID-19. What was sequenced was peripheral blood.

In DNA, the CDR3 is TGTGCCAGCAGCCACGGGACAGTCATCCACGAGCAGTACTTC. Protein product: CASSHGTVIHEQYF. The V gene is TRBV7-9, the J gene TRBJ2-7; TRBD1 matches at 7 bases. J lost 5 bases, V lost 5 bases, and 9 bases had no gene match. The CDR3 length is 14 residues. Germline values: CDR1 SEHNR, CDR2 FQNEAQ (reference sequence).